The 16 T cell receptor beta chains listed next were all sequenced from one sample in a study of cytomegalovirus exposure and HLA in healthy donors. The PCR made use of 60 Vbeta and 13 Jbeta primers. Measured with immunoSEQ multiplex PCR; TCRdb has only the in-frame clones, and not every one. The sample yields around 150,000 clones, more than 75% seen once. Sequenced input: PBMCs. These receptors were taken from a male donor in good health and CMV-seronegative.

J is TRBJ2-1 and V is TRBV19; 7 nucleotides align to TRBD1. CDR3 length equals 16 residues. With V trimmed by 3 bases and J by 7 bases, 12 bases remained unmatched. The V gene's germline CDR1 is LNHDA and CDR2 SQIVND (reference sequence). The CDR3 coding sequence is TGTGCCAGTAGTATTCTTACGCCAGGGGGAAGGAATGAGCAGTTCTTC. Protein product: CASSILTPGGRNEQFF. Filled out from reference TRBV19 and TRBJ2-1, the complete variable domain reads DGGITQSPKYLFRKEGQNVTLSCEQNLNHDAMYWYRQDPGQGLRLIYYSQIVNDFQKGDIAEGYSVSREKKESFPLTVTSAQKNPTAFYLCASSILTPGGRNEQFFGPGTRLTVL.

J is TRBJ2-7 and V is TRBV7-2; D remains ambiguous. This CDR3 is 16 amino acids long. Germline loops: CDR1 SGHTA, CDR2 FQGNSA. V lost 1 base to trimming and J lost 6 bases, with 19 bases between them. DNA of the CDR3: TGTGCCAGCAGCTTAGAGTCCGGTGTTAGTACAGTCGAGCAGTACTTC. It codes for CASSLESGVSTVEQYF.

This sequence joins TRBV2 and TRBJ1-6; 7 bases fit TRBD1. In germline, CDR1 is SNHLY, CDR2 FYNNEI. The CDR3 extends over 16 amino acids. The V segment lost 3 bases and the J segment 9 bases; nucleotides outside the gene matches: 11. CDR3 region: CASSERTGTLLSPLHF. CDR3 DNA sequence: TGTGCCAGCAGTGAGAGGACAGGTACCCTACTTTCACCCCTCCACTTT.

The gene calls are TRBV19 and TRBJ1-6, with TRBD1 matching over 10 bases. Germline V gives CDR1 LNHDA, CDR2 SQIVND (reference sequence). CDR3 length equals 13 residues. Germline trimming cut 7 bases from V and 9 bases from J; bases unmatched to any gene: 3. Here the CDR3 reads CASTGTGASPLHF. Here the CDR3 DNA reads TGTGCCAGTACAGGGACAGGGGCTTCACCCCTCCACTTT.

This clone occurred once. CDR3 DNA sequence: TGTGCCAGCAGTGCGGGACAGGGGAACACCGGGGAGCTGTTTTTT. Translated: CASSAGQGNTGELFF. The V call is TRBV4-2, the J call TRBJ2-2; TRBD1 aligns across 9 bases. Germline values: CDR1 LGHNA, CDR2 YNFKEQ. The CDR3 runs 15 residues. V shed 6 bases, J shed 1 base, and the junction held 3 bases outside the gene matches.

The chain has TRBV9 and TRBJ2-5; D is perhaps TRBD1 (6 bases). The germline V gene encodes CDR1 SGDLS and CDR2 YYNGEE. V was shortened by 4 bases and J by 5 bases, with 21 bases between the two germline ends. This CDR3 contains 16 residues. The CDR3 region has the DNA TGTGCCAGCAGCACCAACCCCCTCAGGGGCGGGGAGACCCAGTACTTC. Translation: CASSTNPLRGGETQYF.

The genes are TRBV14 and TRBJ1-1; TRBD1 matches at 9 bases. The CDR3 sequence is 15 residues long. The germline CDR1 and CDR2 sequences are SGHDN and FVKESK. The V segment lost 2 bases and the J segment 12 bases; nucleotides outside the gene matches: 13. The CDR3 coding sequence is TGTGCCAGCAGCCAAAGTTCCTCGGGACAGGGTAATTCTTTCTTT. Translating gives CASSQSSSGQGNSFF. The full variable domain, its missing parts supplied by reference TRBV14 and TRBJ1-1, is EAGVTQFPSHSVIEKGQTVTLRCDPISGHDNLYWYRRVMGKEIKFLLHFVKESKQDESGMPNNRFLAERTGGTYSTLKVQPAELEDSGVYFCASSQSSSGQGNSFFGQGTRLTVV.

The table lists this clone with a few counts. The CDR3 DNA sequence: TGTGCCAGCAGCCTCCGGAGGTCAGATACGCAGTATTTT. Translated: CASSLRRSDTQYF. The genes are TRBV7-2 and TRBJ2-3; TRBD2 is a possible D gene (5 bases). V lost 5 bases and J 4 bases, leaving 10 bases between the germline ends. CDR1 and CDR2 (germline): SGHTA, FQGNSA. CDR3 size: 13 residues.

V and J are TRBV27 and TRBJ2-3; D is perhaps TRBD1 (5 bases). Germline V lookup: CDR1 MNHEY, CDR2 SMNVEV (reference sequence). The CDR3 has 17 residues. V lost 5 bases and J 5 bases, leaving 23 bases between the germline ends. The CDR3 sequence: CASSELPADGHIDTQYF. The CDR3 DNA follows: TGTGCCAGCAGTGAGCTCCCAGCCGACGGACACATAGATACGCAGTATTTT.

This clone was counted a few times. This rearrangement joins TRBV5-4 to TRBJ1-1; D not certain. Germline V CDR1 and CDR2: SGHNT, YYREEE (reference sequence). This CDR3 is 13 amino acids long. V lost 3 bases, J lost 4 bases, and 10 bases lay in between. CDR3 sequence reads: CASSSAGITEAFF. Written as DNA, the CDR3 is TGTGCCAGCAGCTCAGCGGGAATCACTGAAGCTTTCTTT.

The chain couples TRBV7-2 to TRBJ1-2; unclear D gene. V dropped 1 base and J dropped 4 bases, with 13 bases sitting between them. The V gene's germline CDR1 is SGHTA and CDR2 FQGNSA. The CDR3 is made up of 15 amino acids. CDR3 in amino acids: CASSLDTLAPYGYTF. DNA of the CDR3: TGTGCCAGCAGCTTAGACACCCTGGCTCCCTATGGCTACACCTTC.

Worth noting for this clone: An end of the junction differs from the germline gene, which may be a read error. This chain joins TRBV11-2 and TRBJ2-7; no clear D. In germline, CDR1 is SGHAT, CDR2 FQNNGV. This CDR3 spans 12 amino acids. CDR3 sequence (DNA): TGTGCCGGCAGCTTTTTCCCTTACGAGCAGTACTTC. This translates into CAGSFFPYEQYF.

The gene calls are TRBV18 and TRBJ1-1; 8 nucleotides line up with TRBD1. The J segment lost 7 bases and the V segment lost 3 bases, leaving 7 bases of the junction unmatched. The CDR3 has 14 residues. CDR1 is KGHSH, CDR2 LQKENI, per germline. The CDR3 sequence: CASSPVTGAFEAFF. In DNA form, the CDR3 reads TGTGCCAGCTCACCGGTGACAGGGGCCTTTGAAGCTTTCTTT.

This chain joins TRBV6-5 and TRBJ1-6, with 7 nucleotides matching TRBD1. V lost 4 bases, J lost 10 bases, and 7 bases stayed unmatched. The length of the CDR3 is 14 residues. CDR1 is MNHEY, CDR2 SVGAGI, per germline. CDR3 DNA sequence: TGTGCCAGCAGTTCTAGACAGGGACAATCACCCCTCCACTTT. Translation: CASSSRQGQSPLHF.

The V gene is TRBV29-1, the J gene TRBJ1-1, with D hard to call. V dropped 5 bases and J dropped 0 bases, with 10 bases sitting between them. This CDR3 spans 13 amino acids. CDR1 and CDR2 from the germline V gene are SQVTM and ANQGSEA. Written as DNA, the CDR3 is TGCAGCGTTCAGGACTCGTTGAACACTGAAGCTTTCTTT. This sequence encodes CSVQDSLNTEAFF. The entire variable domain, with the rest obtained from reference TRBV29-1 and TRBJ1-1, is as follows: SAVISQKPSRDICQRGTSLTIQCQVDSQVTMMFWYRQQPGQSLTLIATANQGSEATYESGFVIDKFPISRPNLTFSTLTVSNMSPEDSSIYLCSVQDSLNTEAFFGQGTRLTVV.

The chain joins TRBV6-4 to TRBJ2-6, with D maybe TRBD1 (5 bases). This CDR3 region has 16 residues. V lost 3 bases, J lost 0 bases, and 9 bases lay in between. Germline V gene data show CDR1 as MRHNA and CDR2 as SNTAGT. The CDR3: CASSDSDSSGANVLTF. In nucleotides, the CDR3 is TGTGCCAGCAGTGATTCCGACAGCTCTGGGGCCAACGTCCTGACTTTC.